What follows are 12 T cell receptor beta chains derived from one specimen sequenced in a study of response to subunit inactivated influenza vaccine. TCRdb processed the RT-PCR reads anew with MiXCR; each CDR3 protein has one entry. The sample has 540,000 or so distinct CDR3 sequences, 10% to 15% seen once. The material sequenced was PBMCs from blood, taken 35 to 45 days after vaccination. All receptors derive from a man aged 45-60 years who received an inactivated influenza vaccine.

The chain is built from TRBV14 and TRBJ2-2; D is possibly TRBD1 or TRBD2 (5 bases each). Germline CDR1 reads SGHDN; CDR2 reads FVKESK. The CDR3 loop spans 15 amino acids. Trimming left V 2 bases short and J 6 bases short, with 13 bases between. The CDR3 is CASSQYVGTPGELFF. The CDR3 DNA reads as TGTGCCAGCAGCCAATACGTAGGGACCCCCGGGGAGCTGTTTTTT.

This clonotype turned up a few times. The chain uses TRBV5-1 and TRBJ1-1; D unresolved. Germline-derived CDR1 and CDR2 are SGHRS and YFSETQ. The CDR3 loop spans 16 amino acids. V lost 4 bases and J 0 bases, leaving 16 bases between the germline ends. The CDR3 reads CASSAGYSDLNTEAFF. Written as DNA, the CDR3 is TGCGCCAGCAGCGCAGGATACAGCGATCTGAACACTGAAGCTTTCTTT.

The chain employs TRBV27 and TRBJ2-3; no reliable D call. The germline CDR1 and CDR2 sequences are MNHEY and SMNVEV (reference sequence). V was trimmed by 1 base and J by 0 bases, leaving 5 bases between them. This CDR3 has 14 residues. The CDR3 DNA sequence: TGTGCCAGCAGTTTATACGGAAGCACAGATACGCAGTATTTT. It is translated as CASSLYGSTDTQYF.

The gene calls are TRBV20-1 and TRBJ1-1; 7 nucleotides line up with TRBD1. CDR1 is DFQATT, CDR2 SNEGSKA, per germline (reference sequence). The CDR3 is 12 amino acids. Losses at the gene ends were 2 bases for V and 11 bases for J; bases not matched to a gene: 8. CDR3 sequence (DNA): TGCAGTGCTAGACACAGGGGAGTAGGTGCTTTCTTT. It codes for CSARHRGVGAFF.

This clonotype was counted between two and nine times. The chain has TRBV27 and TRBJ2-7; D tentatively fits TRBD1 or TRBD2 (5 bases each). This CDR3 spans 13 amino acids. Trimming removed 3 bases from V and 9 bases from J, with 15 bases in between. CDR1 is MNHEY, CDR2 SMNVEV, per germline (reference sequence). DNA of the CDR3: TGTGCCAGCAGTTTTCGGGACCTCTCAGCGCAGTACTTC. This sequence encodes CASSFRDLSAQYF.

The V gene is TRBV27, the J gene TRBJ2-2; weak D call: TRBD2 (6 bases). Germline values: CDR1 MNHEY, CDR2 SMNVEV (reference sequence). Trimming removed 5 bases from V and 4 bases from J, with 17 bases in between. The CDR3 length is 16 residues. CDR3 bases: TGTGCCAGCAGTCTACTAGGAGGGGCGCCCACCGGGGAGCTGTTTTTT. It codes for CASSLLGGAPTGELFF.

This clonotype has just a few counts. The chain has TRBV4-3 and TRBJ2-3; a possible D gene is TRBD2 (5 bases). V lost 1 base and J lost 4, with 6 bases in between. CDR1 is LGHNA and CDR2 is YSLEER in the germline V gene. The CDR3 covers 13 residues. The chain's CDR3 is CASSQVDSDTQYF. The CDR3 coding sequence is TGCGCCAGCAGCCAAGTGGACTCAGATACGCAGTATTTT.

On this clonotype itself: One base away lies a much larger clone, so this may be a sequencing read error. The chain uses TRBV5-1 and TRBJ2-7, with TRBD1 matching over 7 bases. CDR1 and CDR2 (germline): SGHRS, YFSETQ. This CDR3 spans 14 amino acids. The CDR3 DNA is TGCGACAGCAGCCCCGGACAGGCCACCTACGAGCAGTACTTC. It encodes CDSSPGQATYEQYF.

This sequence joins TRBV27 and TRBJ2-5, with TRBD2 identical over 9 bases. Trimming removed 10 bases from V and 1 base from J; junction bases left unmatched: 13. CDR3 length: 16 amino acids. The germline CDR1 and CDR2 sequences are MNHEY and SMNVEV (reference sequence). CDR3 in DNA: TGTGCCACCCCAAGTCCAGCGGGGGGACTCCAAGAGACCCAGTACTTC. It translates to CATPSPAGGLQETQYF.

The J gene is TRBJ2-5, the V gene TRBV3-1; D is possibly TRBD1 (6 bases). The V and J ends lost 0 bases and 4 bases respectively, with 12 bases between them. This CDR3 is 15 amino acids long. Germline loops: CDR1 LGHDT, CDR2 YNNKEL (reference sequence). CDR3 protein: CASSQDGGRIETQYF. CDR3 in DNA: TGTGCCAGCAGCCAAGATGGGGGCAGGATAGAGACCCAGTACTTC.

This clonotype appeared many times. The J gene is TRBJ2-2, the V gene TRBV12-3 or TRBV12-4; weak D call: TRBD2 (6 bases). V shed 5 bases and J shed 15 bases, with 25 bases lying between them. This CDR3 is built from 15 residues. The CDR3 DNA reads TGTGCCAGCAGTGATACCGGAGGGTTTGCGGTGAGGTTGTTTTTT. Encoded protein: CASSDTGGFAVRLFF.

The V gene is TRBV7-3, the J gene TRBJ2-7; D is uncertain. Looked up from germline, CDR1 is SGHTA and CDR2 is FQGTGA. The ends were cut back, 5 bases at V and 6 bases at J, with 14 bases in the middle. The CDR3 contains 13 residues. CDR3 sequence: CASSRNPGTEQYF. DNA for the CDR3: TGTGCCAGCAGCCGTAATCCGGGTACCGAGCAGTACTTC. Full variable domain (missing parts from reference TRBV7-3 and TRBJ2-7): GAGVSQTPSNKVTEKGKYVELRCDPISGHTALYWYRQSLGQGPEFLIYFQGTGAADDSGLPNDRFFAVRPEGSVSTLKIQRTERGDSAVYLCASSRNPGTEQYFGPGTRLTVT.